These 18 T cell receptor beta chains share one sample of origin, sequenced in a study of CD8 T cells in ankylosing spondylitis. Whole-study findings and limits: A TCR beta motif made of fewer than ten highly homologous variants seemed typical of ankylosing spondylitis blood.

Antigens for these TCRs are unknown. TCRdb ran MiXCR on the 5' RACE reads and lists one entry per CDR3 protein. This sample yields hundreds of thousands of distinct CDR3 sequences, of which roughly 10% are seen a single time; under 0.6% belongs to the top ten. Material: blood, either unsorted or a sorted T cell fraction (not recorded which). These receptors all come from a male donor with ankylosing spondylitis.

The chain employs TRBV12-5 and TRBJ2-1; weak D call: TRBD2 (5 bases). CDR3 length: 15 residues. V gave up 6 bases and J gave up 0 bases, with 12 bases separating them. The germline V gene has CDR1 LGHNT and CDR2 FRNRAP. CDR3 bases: TGTGCTAGTGGCCGCGGGTCCTACTCCTACAATGAGCAGTTCTTC. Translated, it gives CASGRGSYSYNEQFF.

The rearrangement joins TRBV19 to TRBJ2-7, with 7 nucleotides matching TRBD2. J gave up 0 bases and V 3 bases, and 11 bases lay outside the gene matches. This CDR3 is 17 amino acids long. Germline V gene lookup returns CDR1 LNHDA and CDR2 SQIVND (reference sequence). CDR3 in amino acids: CASSIVRGAGPSYEQYF. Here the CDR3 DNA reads TGTGCCAGTAGTATCGTAAGGGGAGCGGGGCCCTCCTACGAGCAGTACTTC.

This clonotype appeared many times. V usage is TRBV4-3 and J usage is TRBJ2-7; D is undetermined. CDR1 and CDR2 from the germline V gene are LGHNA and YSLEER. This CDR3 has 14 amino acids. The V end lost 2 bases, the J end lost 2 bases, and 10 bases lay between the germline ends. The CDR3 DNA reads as TGCGCCAGCAGCCAATCGACAAACCCCTACGAGCAGTACTTC. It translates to CASSQSTNPYEQYF.

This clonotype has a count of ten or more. CDR3 coding DNA: TGTGCCAGCAGTCCGGACAGGGGGAATCGAGCTTTCTTT. Its protein product is CASSPDRGNRAFF. The rearrangement uses TRBV12-3 or TRBV12-4 and TRBJ1-1; TRBD1 matches 10 bases. The CDR3 is made up of 13 amino acids. The V segment lost 5 bases and the J segment 10 bases; nucleotides outside the gene matches: 7.

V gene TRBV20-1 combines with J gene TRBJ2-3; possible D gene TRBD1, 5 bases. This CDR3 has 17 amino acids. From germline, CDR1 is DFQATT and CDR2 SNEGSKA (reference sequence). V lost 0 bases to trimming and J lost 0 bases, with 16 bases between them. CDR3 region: CSARDRFRSGSTDTQYF. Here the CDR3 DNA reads TGCAGTGCTAGAGATCGATTCCGGTCAGGGAGCACAGATACGCAGTATTTT.

The CDR3 DNA is TGTGCCAGCAGCTTAGCGCGGGACGAGAAGACCCAGTACTTC. As protein: CASSLARDEKTQYF. The chain links TRBV7-2 to TRBJ2-5; a possible D gene is TRBD2 (6 bases). The CDR3 contains 14 residues. Trimming removed 0 bases at V and 6 bases at J, with 11 bases between. The germline CDR1 and CDR2 sequences are SGHTA and FQGNSA.

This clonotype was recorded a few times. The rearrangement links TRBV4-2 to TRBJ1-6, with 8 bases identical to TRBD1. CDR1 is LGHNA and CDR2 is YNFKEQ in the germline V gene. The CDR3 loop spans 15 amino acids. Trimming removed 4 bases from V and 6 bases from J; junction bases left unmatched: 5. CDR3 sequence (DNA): TGTGCCAGCAGCCCCACCGACAGGGGTAATTCACCCCTCCACTTT. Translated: CASSPTDRGNSPLHF.

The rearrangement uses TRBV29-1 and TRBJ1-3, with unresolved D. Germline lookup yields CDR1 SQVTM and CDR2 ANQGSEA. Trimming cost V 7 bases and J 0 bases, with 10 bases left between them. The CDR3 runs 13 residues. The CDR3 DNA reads TGCAGCGCCACTGATTACTCTGGAAACACCATATATTTT. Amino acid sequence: CSATDYSGNTIYF.

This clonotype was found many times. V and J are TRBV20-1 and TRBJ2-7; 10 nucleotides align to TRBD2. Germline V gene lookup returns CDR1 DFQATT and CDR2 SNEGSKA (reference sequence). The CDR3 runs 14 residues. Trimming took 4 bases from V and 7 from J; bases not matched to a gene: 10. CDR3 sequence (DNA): TGCAGTGCTACTCATAGCGGGGGGCCAGGAGAGCAGTACTTC. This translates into CSATHSGGPGEQYF.

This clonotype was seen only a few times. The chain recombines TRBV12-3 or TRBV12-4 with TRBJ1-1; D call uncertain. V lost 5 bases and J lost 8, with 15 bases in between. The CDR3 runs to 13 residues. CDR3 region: CASSPSGGREAFF. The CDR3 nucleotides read TGTGCCAGCAGTCCCTCCGGTGGTAGGGAAGCTTTCTTT.

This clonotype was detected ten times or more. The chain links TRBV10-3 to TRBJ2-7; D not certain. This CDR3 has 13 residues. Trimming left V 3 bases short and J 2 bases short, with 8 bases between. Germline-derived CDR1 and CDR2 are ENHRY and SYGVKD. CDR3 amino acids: CAISDPAPYEQYF. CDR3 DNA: TGTGCCATCAGTGACCCGGCTCCCTACGAGCAGTACTTC.

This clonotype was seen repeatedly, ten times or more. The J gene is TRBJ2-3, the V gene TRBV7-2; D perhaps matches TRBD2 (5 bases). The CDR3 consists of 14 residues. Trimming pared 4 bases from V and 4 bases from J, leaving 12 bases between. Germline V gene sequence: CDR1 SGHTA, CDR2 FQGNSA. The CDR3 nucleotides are TGTGCCAGCAGCTCCATGTGGGAGTCAGATACGCAGTATTTT. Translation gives CASSSMWESDTQYF.

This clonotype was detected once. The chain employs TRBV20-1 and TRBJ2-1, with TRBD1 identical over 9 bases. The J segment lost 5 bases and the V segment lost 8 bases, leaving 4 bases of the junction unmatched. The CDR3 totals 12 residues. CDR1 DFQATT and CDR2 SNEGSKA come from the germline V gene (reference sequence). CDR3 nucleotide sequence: TGCAGTACACAGGGGGCTAACAATGAGCAGTTCTTC. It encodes CSTQGANNEQFF.

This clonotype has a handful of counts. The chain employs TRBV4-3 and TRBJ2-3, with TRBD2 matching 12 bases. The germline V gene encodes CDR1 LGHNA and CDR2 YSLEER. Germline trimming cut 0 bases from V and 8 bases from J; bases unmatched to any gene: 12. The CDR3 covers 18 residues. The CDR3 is CASSQEGPGLAGGRTQYF. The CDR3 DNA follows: TGCGCCAGCAGCCAAGAAGGGCCCGGTCTAGCGGGGGGGCGTACGCAGTATTTT.

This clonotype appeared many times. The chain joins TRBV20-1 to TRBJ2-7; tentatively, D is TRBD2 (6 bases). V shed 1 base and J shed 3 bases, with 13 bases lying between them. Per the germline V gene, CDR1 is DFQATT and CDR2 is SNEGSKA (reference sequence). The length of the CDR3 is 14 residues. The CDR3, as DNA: TGCAGTGCTAGAGGGTGGAGGGGAAGCTACGAGCAGTACTTC. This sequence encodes CSARGWRGSYEQYF.

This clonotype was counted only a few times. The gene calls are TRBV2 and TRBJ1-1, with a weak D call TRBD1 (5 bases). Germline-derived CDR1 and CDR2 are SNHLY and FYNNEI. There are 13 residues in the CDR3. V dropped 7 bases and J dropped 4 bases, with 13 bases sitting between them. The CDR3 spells CASIPTVFTEAFF. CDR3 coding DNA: TGTGCCAGCATCCCGACAGTTTTCACTGAAGCTTTCTTT.

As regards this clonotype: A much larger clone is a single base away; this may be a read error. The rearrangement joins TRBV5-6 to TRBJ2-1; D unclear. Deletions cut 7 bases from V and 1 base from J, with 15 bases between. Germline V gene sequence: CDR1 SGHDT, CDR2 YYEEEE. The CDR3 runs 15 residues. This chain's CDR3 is CASGPDGGSYNEQFF. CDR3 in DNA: TGTGCCAGCGGTCCCGACGGCGGATCCTACAATGAGCAGTTCTTC.

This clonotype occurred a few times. CDR3 DNA: TGTGCCAGCAGCTTACGATGGGCGGCTGGCGCCACTGAAGCTTTCTTT. Protein sequence: CASSLRWAAGATEAFF. This chain links TRBV7-2 with TRBJ1-1; no clear D gene. Germline V gene sequence: CDR1 SGHTA, CDR2 FQGNSA. The CDR3 covers 16 residues. Between the trimmed V and J ends, which lost 2 bases and 4 bases, there was a span of 17 bases. The entire variable domain, with the rest obtained from reference TRBV7-2 and TRBJ1-1, is as follows: GAGVSQSPSNKVTEKGKDVELRCDPISGHTALYWYRQSLGQGLEFLIYFQGNSAPDKSGLPSDRFSAERTGGSVSTLTIQRTQQEDSAVYLCASSLRWAAGATEAFFGQGTRLTVV.